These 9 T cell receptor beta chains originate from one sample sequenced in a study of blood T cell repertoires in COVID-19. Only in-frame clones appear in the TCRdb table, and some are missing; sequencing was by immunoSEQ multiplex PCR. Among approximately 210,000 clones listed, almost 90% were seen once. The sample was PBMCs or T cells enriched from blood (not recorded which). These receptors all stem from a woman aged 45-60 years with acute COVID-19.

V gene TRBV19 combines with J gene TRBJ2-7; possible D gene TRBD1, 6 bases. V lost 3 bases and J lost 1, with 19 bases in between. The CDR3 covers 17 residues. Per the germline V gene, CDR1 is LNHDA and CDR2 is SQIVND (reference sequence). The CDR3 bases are TGTGCCAGTAGTATCACTGGACAGCGGAACCCTTCCTACGAGCAGTACTTC. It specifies CASSITGQRNPSYEQYF.

This CDR3 is CASSIGGGPVETQYF. In DNA, the CDR3 is TGTGCCAGTAGTATTGGGGGAGGGCCGGTGGAGACCCAGTACTTC. The chain recombines TRBV19 with TRBJ2-5; 7 nucleotides line up with TRBD2. V lost 3 bases and J lost 5; bases outside the gene matches: 9. CDR1 is LNHDA and CDR2 is SQIVND in the germline V gene (reference sequence). The CDR3 runs 15 residues.

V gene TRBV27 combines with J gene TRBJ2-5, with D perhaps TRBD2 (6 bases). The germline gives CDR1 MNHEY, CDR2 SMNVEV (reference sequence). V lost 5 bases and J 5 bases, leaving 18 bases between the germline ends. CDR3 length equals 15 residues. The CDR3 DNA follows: TGTGCCAGCAGTCCCGTCGGGTCACTAGCCGAGACCCAGTACTTC. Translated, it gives CASSPVGSLAETQYF.

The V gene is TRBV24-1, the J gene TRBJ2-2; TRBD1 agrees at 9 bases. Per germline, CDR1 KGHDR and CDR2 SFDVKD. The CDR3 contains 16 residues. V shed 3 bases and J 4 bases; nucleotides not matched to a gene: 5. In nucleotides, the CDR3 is TGTGCCACCAGTGATGCCCGGGGACAGGGCACCGGGGAGCTGTTTTTT. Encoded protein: CATSDARGQGTGELFF.

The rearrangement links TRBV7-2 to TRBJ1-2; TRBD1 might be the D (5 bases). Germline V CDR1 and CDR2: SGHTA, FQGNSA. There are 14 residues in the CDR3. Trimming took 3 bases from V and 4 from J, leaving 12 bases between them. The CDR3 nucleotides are TGTGCCAGCAGCTTCCCCGGGGGAGGCTATGGCTACACCTTC. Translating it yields CASSFPGGGYGYTF.

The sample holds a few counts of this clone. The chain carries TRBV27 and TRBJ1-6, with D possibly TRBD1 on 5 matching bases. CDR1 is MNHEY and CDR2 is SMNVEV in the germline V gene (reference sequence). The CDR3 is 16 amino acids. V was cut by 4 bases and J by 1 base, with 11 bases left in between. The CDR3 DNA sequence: TGTGCCAGCAGTTGGACACGAGCGTCCTATAATTCACCCCTCCACTTT. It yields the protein CASSWTRASYNSPLHF.

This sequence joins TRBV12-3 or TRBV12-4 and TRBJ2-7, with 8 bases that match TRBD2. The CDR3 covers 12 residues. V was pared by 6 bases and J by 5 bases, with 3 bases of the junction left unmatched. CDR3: CASSPGGDEQYF. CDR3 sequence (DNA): TGTGCCAGCAGCCCGGGGGGGGACGAGCAGTACTTC.

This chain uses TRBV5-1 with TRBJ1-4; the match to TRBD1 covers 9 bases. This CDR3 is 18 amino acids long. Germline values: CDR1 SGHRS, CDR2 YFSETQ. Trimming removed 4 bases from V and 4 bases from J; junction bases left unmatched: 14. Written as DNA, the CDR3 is TGCGCCAGCAGCCCGAGGACAGGGGCTAGATCCGGTAATGAAAAACTGTTTTTT. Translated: CASSPRTGARSGNEKLFF.

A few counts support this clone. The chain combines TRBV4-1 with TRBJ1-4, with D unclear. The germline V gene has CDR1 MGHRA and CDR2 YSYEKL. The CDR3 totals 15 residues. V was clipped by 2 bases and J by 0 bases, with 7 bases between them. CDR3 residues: CASSQYQATNEKLFF. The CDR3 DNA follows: TGCGCCAGCAGCCAATATCAGGCAACTAATGAAAAACTGTTTTTT.